This T cell receptor (beta chain) emerged from a study of shared clonotypes between healthy human individuals. Study-level results: In a few donors, around 5% of naive CD4 clonotypes appeared in common. For sorted subsets, rarefaction showed incomplete sequencing despite large depth. An expected dependence of interdonor clonotype sharing on sequencing depth was noted.

As to this clone: Antigen unknown.

It was CD45RO-negative cells, positively selected for CCR7, that made up naive CD8 cells, with terminally differentiated effector memory CD45RA+ cells excluded. Adults of Caucasian background living in Nashville, Tennessee made up all donors. V trimming: 5 bases; J trimming: 4 bases; junction bases outside the gene matches: 9. This CDR3 region has 15 residues. CDR1 is SGHNT and CDR2 is YENEEA in the germline V gene. The data were produced by immunoSEQ multiplex PCR, yet TCRdb's version contains in-frame clones alone and is incomplete. The sample yields about 2.1 million clones, about 93% seen once. Sequencing was carried out using naive CD8+ T cells from PBMCs. The genes are TRBV11-3 and TRBJ2-5; 8 nucleotides line up with TRBD1. The source is a man aged 18 to 35 in good health. Some clones in this sample may be carry-over from other donors' samples. The DNA of the CDR3 is TGTGCCAGCAGCACCAGGACAGGGTGGGTAGAGACCCAGTACTTC. It yields the protein CASSTRTGWVETQYF.